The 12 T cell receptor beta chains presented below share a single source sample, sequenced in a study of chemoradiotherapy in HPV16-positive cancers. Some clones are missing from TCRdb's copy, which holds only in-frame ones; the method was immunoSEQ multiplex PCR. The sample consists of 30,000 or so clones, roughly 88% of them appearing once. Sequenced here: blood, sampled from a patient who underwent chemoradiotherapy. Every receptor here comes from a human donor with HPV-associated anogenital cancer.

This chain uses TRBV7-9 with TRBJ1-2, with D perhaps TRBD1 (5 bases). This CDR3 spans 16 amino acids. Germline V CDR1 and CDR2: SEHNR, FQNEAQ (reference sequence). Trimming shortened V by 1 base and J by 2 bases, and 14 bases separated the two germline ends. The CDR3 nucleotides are TGTGCCAGCAGCTTAGAGGGAAGGGACCCCAACTATGGCTACACCTTC. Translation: CASSLEGRDPNYGYTF.

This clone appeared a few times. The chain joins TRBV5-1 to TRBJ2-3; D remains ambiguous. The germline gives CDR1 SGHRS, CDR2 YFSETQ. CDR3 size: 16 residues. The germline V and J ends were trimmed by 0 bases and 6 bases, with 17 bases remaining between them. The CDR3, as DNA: TGCGCCAGCAGCTTGGCCCCGGTGGGAAGTTCGGATACGCAGTATTTT. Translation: CASSLAPVGSSDTQYF.

The CDR3 region is CASSLLGVGANVLTF. The CDR3 DNA reads TGTGCCAGCAGCTTGTTAGGGGTTGGGGCCAACGTCCTGACTTTC. The rearrangement uses TRBV5-4 and TRBJ2-6; tentative D call: TRBD1 (5 bases). Trimming took off 1 base at V and 3 bases at J, with 8 bases between the two ends. This CDR3 has 15 amino acids. Germline-derived CDR1 and CDR2 are SGHNT and YYREEE (reference sequence).

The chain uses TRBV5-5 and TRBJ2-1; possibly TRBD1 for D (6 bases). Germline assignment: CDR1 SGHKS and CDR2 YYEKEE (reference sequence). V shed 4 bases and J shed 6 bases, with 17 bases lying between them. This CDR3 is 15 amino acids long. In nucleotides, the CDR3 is TGTGCCAGCAGCCTTACCTACAGGGAAGGCAATGAGCAGTTCTTC. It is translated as CASSLTYREGNEQFF.

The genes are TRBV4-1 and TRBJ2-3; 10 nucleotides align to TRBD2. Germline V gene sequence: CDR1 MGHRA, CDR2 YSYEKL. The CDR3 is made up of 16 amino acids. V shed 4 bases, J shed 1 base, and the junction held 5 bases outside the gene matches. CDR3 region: CASSLFGLAGTDTQYF. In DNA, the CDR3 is TGCGCCAGCAGCCTATTTGGACTAGCGGGCACAGATACGCAGTATTTT.

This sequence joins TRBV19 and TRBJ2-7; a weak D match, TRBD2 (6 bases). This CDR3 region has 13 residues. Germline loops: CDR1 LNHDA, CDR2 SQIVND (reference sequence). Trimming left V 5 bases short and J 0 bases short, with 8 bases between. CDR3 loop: CASSPTSSYEQYF. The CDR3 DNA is TGTGCCAGTAGTCCGACTAGCTCCTACGAGCAGTACTTC.

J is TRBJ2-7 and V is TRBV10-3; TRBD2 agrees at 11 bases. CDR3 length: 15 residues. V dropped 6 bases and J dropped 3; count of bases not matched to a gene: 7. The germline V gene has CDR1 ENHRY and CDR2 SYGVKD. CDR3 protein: CAIRSTSGGFYEQYF. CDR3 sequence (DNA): TGTGCCATCAGAAGTACTAGCGGGGGTTTCTACGAGCAGTACTTC.

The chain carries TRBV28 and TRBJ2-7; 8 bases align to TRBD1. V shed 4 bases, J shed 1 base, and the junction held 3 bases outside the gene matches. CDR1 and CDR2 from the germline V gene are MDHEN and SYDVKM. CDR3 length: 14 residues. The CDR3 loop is CASSSGQVSYEQYF. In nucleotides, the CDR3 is TGTGCCAGCAGTTCGGGACAGGTATCCTACGAGCAGTACTTC.

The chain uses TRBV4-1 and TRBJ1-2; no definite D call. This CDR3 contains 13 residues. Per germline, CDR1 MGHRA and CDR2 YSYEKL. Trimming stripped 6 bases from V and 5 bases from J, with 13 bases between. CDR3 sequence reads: CASRGARLYGYTF. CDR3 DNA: TGCGCCAGCAGGGGCGCACGCCTTTATGGCTACACCTTC.

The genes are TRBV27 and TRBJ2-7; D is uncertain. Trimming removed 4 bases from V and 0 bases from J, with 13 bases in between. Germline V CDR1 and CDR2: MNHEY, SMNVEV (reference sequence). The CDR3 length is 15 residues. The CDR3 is CASSSAPSDSYEQYF. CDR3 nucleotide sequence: TGTGCCAGCAGTTCCGCCCCTAGTGACTCCTACGAGCAGTACTTC.

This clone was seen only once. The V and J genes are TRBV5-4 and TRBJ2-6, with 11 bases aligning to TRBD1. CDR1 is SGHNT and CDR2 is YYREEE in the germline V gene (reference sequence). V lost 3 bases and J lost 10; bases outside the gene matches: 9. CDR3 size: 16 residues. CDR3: CASSSRTGTGGNVLTF. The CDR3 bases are TGTGCCAGCAGCTCACGTACCGGGACAGGGGGAAACGTCCTGACTTTC. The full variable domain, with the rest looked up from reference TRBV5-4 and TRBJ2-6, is ETGVTQSPTHLIKTRGQQVTLRCSSQSGHNTVSWYQQALGQGPQFIFQYYREEENGRGNFPPRFSGLQFPNYSSELNVNALELDDSALYLCASSSRTGTGGNVLTFGAGSRLTVL.

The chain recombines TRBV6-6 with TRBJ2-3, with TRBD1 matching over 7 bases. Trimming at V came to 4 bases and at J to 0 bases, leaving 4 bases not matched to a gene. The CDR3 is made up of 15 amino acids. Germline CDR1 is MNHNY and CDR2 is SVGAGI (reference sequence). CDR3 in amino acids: CASSSKGQSTDTQYF. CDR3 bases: TGTGCCAGCAGTTCAAAGGGACAGAGCACAGATACGCAGTATTTT.